A single sample gave rise to the 29 T cell receptor beta chains below, sequenced in a study of T cells in Graves' hyperthyroidism and ophthalmopathy. Amplification of TCR beta CDR3 regions used RNA as the template. The primer set for the first-round RT-PCR of the TCR CDR3 was HTBI. TCRdb re-called the multiplex PCR reads with MiXCR, one entry per CDR3 protein. The sample has 400,000 to 500,000 distinct CDR3 sequences, 13% to 15% seen once; the top ten hold roughly 17%. The source material was blood. Every receptor here comes from a woman aged 18 to 35 with Graves' hyperthyroidism.

To note about this clonotype: With a much larger clone just one base away, this may be a read error. The chain couples TRBV12-3 or TRBV12-4 to TRBJ2-1; TRBD2 matches 7 bases. J was trimmed by 5 bases and V by 3 bases; bases with no gene match: 7. This CDR3 has 15 residues. For the CDR3, the DNA is TGTGCCAGCAGTTTGTCCGGGACTAACCACAATGAGCAGTTCTTC. Translation: CASSLSGTNHNEQFF.

This clonotype was observed many times. The CDR3 nucleotides are TGTGCCACCAGTCAAGATTCCAATAATGAGCAGTTCTTC. Translating it yields CATSQDSNNEQFF. This chain links TRBV24-1 with TRBJ2-1, with D unclear. In germline, CDR1 is KGHDR, CDR2 SFDVKD. The CDR3 consists of 13 residues. Trimming left V 6 bases short and J 7 bases short, with 12 bases between.

This clonotype was seen more than once but under ten times. This chain uses TRBV6-1 with TRBJ2-7; tentatively, D is TRBD2 (6 bases). Trimming stripped 6 bases from V and 0 bases from J, with 9 bases between. CDR3 length equals 13 residues. Germline V gives CDR1 MNHNS, CDR2 SASEGT. CDR3 nucleotides: TGTGCCAGCAGGACGGAGGGCTCCTACGAGCAGTACGTC. Amino acids: CASRTEGSYEQYV.

This clonotype counts as medium-sized (0.01 to 0.1%). The V gene is TRBV11-2, the J gene TRBJ2-5, with TRBD1 matching over 9 bases. CDR3 length: 15 amino acids. The germline V gene has CDR1 SGHAT and CDR2 FQNNGV. J was trimmed by 2 bases and V by 1 base; bases with no gene match: 2. CDR3 sequence: CASSLGDRDQETQYF. In DNA form, the CDR3 reads TGTGCCAGCAGCTTAGGGGACAGGGATCAAGAGACCCAGTACTTC.

This clonotype was counted at least ten times. The gene calls are TRBV24-1 and TRBJ2-2; 12 nucleotides agree with TRBD2. J lost 3 bases, V lost 2 bases, and 6 bases had no gene match. Germline V gene lookup returns CDR1 KGHDR and CDR2 SFDVKD. This CDR3 region has 18 residues. The CDR3 sequence: CATSDSPTSGRYTGELFF. For the CDR3, the DNA is TGTGCCACCAGTGATTCGCCCACTAGCGGGAGGTACACCGGGGAGCTGTTTTTT.

The sample holds many counts of this clonotype. V and J are TRBV6-5 and TRBJ1-1; 9 bases are a match to TRBD1. Germline values: CDR1 MNHEY, CDR2 SVGAGI. The CDR3 has 15 amino acids. Unmatched junction bases numbered 2, after V lost 2 bases and J lost 1 base. CDR3 sequence reads: CASSYGTGSNTEAFF. The CDR3 DNA follows: TGTGCCAGCAGTTACGGGACAGGGTCGAACACTGAAGCTTTCTTT.

This chain's CDR3 is CASSGQRGTQYF. CDR3 sequence (DNA): TGTGCCAGCAGTGGGCAGAGAGGGACCCAGTACTTC. This chain links TRBV27 with TRBJ2-5; D ambiguous. This CDR3 region has 12 residues. The germline V gene encodes CDR1 MNHEY and CDR2 SMNVEV (reference sequence). Trimming took off 5 bases at V and 7 bases at J, with 11 bases between the two ends.

This clonotype was picked up many times. The rearrangement joins TRBV24-1 to TRBJ1-2; D gene ambiguous. V was cut by 6 bases and J by 1 base, with 11 bases left in between. The CDR3 totals 14 residues. Germline CDR1 reads KGHDR; CDR2 reads SFDVKD. The CDR3 here is CATSPPNSNYGYTF. The CDR3 DNA sequence: TGTGCCACCAGTCCCCCCAACAGTAACTATGGCTACACCTTC.

At least ten counts were recorded for this clonotype. This chain links TRBV14 with TRBJ2-5, with D hard to call. The V and J ends lost 3 bases and 5 bases respectively, with 7 bases between them. The CDR3 extends over 12 amino acids. Germline V CDR1 and CDR2: SGHDN, FVKESK. The CDR3 DNA sequence: TGTGCCAGCAGCCAGAGTCGGGAGACCCAGTACTTC. Translating gives CASSQSRETQYF.

This clonotype occurred many times. The CDR3 loop is CSASTQGEYGYTF. The CDR3 DNA is TGCAGTGCCTCGACCCAGGGGGAGTATGGCTACACCTTC. The chain recombines TRBV20-1 with TRBJ1-2; 7 bases are a match to TRBD1. The V gene's germline CDR1 is DFQATT and CDR2 SNEGSKA (reference sequence). The CDR3 consists of 13 residues. J gave up 5 bases and V 6 bases, and 9 bases lay outside the gene matches.

There are many counts of this clonotype. The V gene is TRBV18, the J gene TRBJ2-3; TRBD2 matches at 9 bases. Germline V lookup: CDR1 KGHSH, CDR2 LQKENI. The J segment lost 6 bases and the V segment lost 0 bases, leaving 4 bases of the junction unmatched. The CDR3 contains 15 residues. The chain's CDR3 is CASSPPVAGGDTQYF. The CDR3 bases are TGTGCCAGCTCACCACCGGTTGCGGGAGGGGATACGCAGTATTTT.

This clonotype was detected ten times or more. The rearrangement links TRBV10-3 to TRBJ1-1; no clear D gene. Germline V gene sequence: CDR1 ENHRY, CDR2 SYGVKD. This CDR3 is 11 amino acids long. V shed 3 bases and J shed 8 bases, with 7 bases lying between them. CDR3 sequence (DNA): TGTGCCATCAGTGACCTTGGGGAAGCTTTCTTT. Amino acid sequence: CAISDLGEAFF.

In the case of this clonotype: Given a much more abundant clone one base away, this may be a read error. The chain is built from TRBV13 and TRBJ2-7; tentatively, D is TRBD1 (6 bases). This CDR3 has 14 amino acids. Germline V gene sequence: CDR1 PRHDT, CDR2 FYEKMQ (reference sequence). As DNA, the CDR3 is TGTACCAGCAGCTTAGGGAGACAGGCCTACGAGCAGTACGTC. Translation: CTSSLGRQAYEQYV.

In DNA, the CDR3 is TGTGCCAGCAGTTTTTCCCGGGTCTCACCCCTCCACTTT. Its protein is CASSFSRVSPLHF. The V and J genes are TRBV12-3 or TRBV12-4 and TRBJ1-6; D gene ambiguous. V was trimmed by 3 bases and J by 10 bases, leaving 10 bases between them. The CDR3 totals 13 residues.

This clonotype was observed at least ten times. The gene calls are TRBV6-1 and TRBJ1-1; TRBD1 might be the D (5 bases). Germline CDR1 is MNHNS and CDR2 is SASEGT. The length of the CDR3 is 16 residues. V was shortened by 6 bases and J by 1 base, with 18 bases between the two germline ends. The CDR3 coding sequence is TGTGCCAGCAGCCTAAGGAGGCAGGGCGCGAACACTGAAGCTTTCTTT. Amino acids: CASSLRRQGANTEAFF.

V usage is TRBV9 and J usage is TRBJ2-7; no clear D. Trimming cost V 0 bases and J 3 bases, with 7 bases left between them. The CDR3 loop spans 13 amino acids. The germline V gene encodes CDR1 SGDLS and CDR2 YYNGEE. CDR3 region: CASSVVPGYEQYF. The CDR3 DNA sequence: TGTGCCAGCAGCGTAGTCCCCGGCTACGAGCAGTACTTC.

This clonotype was counted at least ten times. The rearrangement uses TRBV11-2 and TRBJ1-3; D remains ambiguous. The CDR3 extends over 14 amino acids. CDR1 is SGHAT, CDR2 FQNNGV, per germline. V shed 0 bases and J shed 1 base, with 4 bases lying between them. DNA for the CDR3: TGTGCCAGCAGCTTAGACCCTTCTGGAAACACCATATATTTT. Its translation is CASSLDPSGNTIYF.

This clonotype appeared many times. CDR3: CASSPVGGEQPQHF. DNA for the CDR3: TGTGCCAGTTCCCCCGTGGGGGGAGAGCAGCCCCAGCATTTT. This chain joins TRBV19 and TRBJ1-5; tentative D call: TRBD1 (5 bases). The germline CDR1 and CDR2 sequences are LNHDA and SQIVND (reference sequence). The V and J ends lost 8 bases and 7 bases respectively, with 18 bases between them. CDR3 length: 14 amino acids.

This clonotype appeared many times. The chain links TRBV12-3 or TRBV12-4 to TRBJ1-2, with D perhaps TRBD1 (6 bases). Trimming left V 7 bases short and J 6 bases short, with 15 bases between. The CDR3 has 13 amino acids. The CDR3, as DNA: TGTGCCAGCACTTGGGGGCCGGGTAATGGCTACACCTTC. Encoded protein: CASTWGPGNGYTF.

As to this clonotype: Given a much more abundant clone one base away, this may be a read error. The chain has TRBV10-1 and TRBJ2-1; 7 positions agree with TRBD2. TRBJ2-7 explains the end of the DNA better; the J call may be wrong. Germline CDR1 is WNHNN and CDR2 is SYGVQD (reference sequence). The CDR3 is made up of 14 amino acids. The CDR3 protein is CASSNLAEINEQYF. CDR3 coding DNA: TGCGCCAGCAGTAACCTAGCGGAGATCAATGAGCAGTACTTC.

There are many counts of this clonotype. The rearrangement uses TRBV20-1 and TRBJ2-3, with D possibly being TRBD1 (6 bases). CDR1 and CDR2 from the germline V gene are DFQATT and SNEGSKA (reference sequence). The CDR3 is 16 amino acids. The V and J ends lost 6 bases and 2 bases respectively, with 21 bases between them. The CDR3 region is CSAATSGVSNTDTQYF. The DNA for the CDR3 is TGCAGTGCAGCTACTTCAGGGGTCTCAAACACAGATACGCAGTATTTT.

There are many counts of this clonotype. The rearrangement joins TRBV6-1 to TRBJ1-5, with D perhaps matching TRBD1 (6 bases). Per the germline V gene, CDR1 is MNHNS and CDR2 is SASEGT. The CDR3 has 14 amino acids. Trimming took off 6 bases at V and 0 bases at J, with 9 bases between the two ends. CDR3 loop: CASSPDSSNQPQHF. In DNA, the CDR3 is TGTGCCAGCAGCCCGGACAGTAGCAATCAGCCCCAGCATTTT.

V and J are TRBV11-2 and TRBJ2-7, with 7 bases aligning to TRBD2. J gave up 3 bases and V 5 bases, and 13 bases lay outside the gene matches. Germline V CDR1 and CDR2: SGHAT, FQNNGV. The CDR3 has 16 residues. CDR3 DNA: TGTGCCAGCAGCGACCTGTGGGGCGGGAGTAACTACGAGCAGTACTTC. This encodes CASSDLWGGSNYEQYF.

The chain joins TRBV4-2 to TRBJ2-7; 10 bases agree with TRBD2. In germline, CDR1 is LGHNA, CDR2 YNFKEQ. Losses at the gene ends were 3 bases for V and 3 bases for J; bases not matched to a gene: 8. The length of the CDR3 is 16 residues. For the CDR3, the DNA is TGTGCCAGCAGCCACCCCGGGACTAGCGTTAACTACGAGCAGTACTTC. It encodes CASSHPGTSVNYEQYF.

This clonotype showed up many times. One end of the junction varies from germline; a read error may be responsible. V usage is TRBV2 and J usage is TRBJ1-1; the D is unclear. CDR1 and CDR2 from the germline V gene are SNHLY and FYNNEI. CDR3 length: 11 amino acids. CDR3 residues: CASSVDTQAFF. Here the CDR3 DNA reads TGTGCCAGCAGTGTTGACACTCAAGCTTTCTTT.

Remarks on this clonotype: Since no conserved phenylalanine or tryptophan closes the CDR3, a read error is the likely cause. V is TRBV5-1 and J is TRBJ2-1; possible D gene TRBD2, 6 bases. The V end lost 4 bases, the J end lost 1 base, and 18 bases lay between the germline ends. This CDR3 contains 17 residues. Germline-derived CDR1 and CDR2 are SGHRS and YFSETQ. CDR3 amino acids: CASSHVLAGGSYNEQFS. CDR3 sequence (DNA): TGCGCCAGCAGCCACGTACTAGCTGGGGGTTCCTACAATGAGCAGTTCTCC.

This clonotype showed up many times. V and J are TRBV27 and TRBJ1-2, with TRBD1 matching over 8 bases. V lost 5 bases and J lost 3; bases outside the gene matches: 11. This CDR3 is built from 16 residues. Germline V gene sequence: CDR1 MNHEY, CDR2 SMNVEV (reference sequence). The CDR3 coding sequence is TGTGCCAGCAGTCTCCACGCCGGACAGGGACACTATGGCTACACCTTC. Translating gives CASSLHAGQGHYGYTF.

This clonotype has a count of ten or more. J is TRBJ2-7 and V is TRBV12-3 or TRBV12-4; the D gene is possibly TRBD2 (5 bases). V gave up 3 bases and J gave up 7 bases, with 19 bases separating them. This CDR3 has 15 amino acids. Here the CDR3 DNA reads TGTGCCAGCAGTTTGACGGGATCTACCCAAGGGGAGCAGTACGTC. Translating gives CASSLTGSTQGEQYV.

The genes are TRBV7-8 and TRBJ1-5; D not certain. Trimming took 5 bases from V and 0 from J, leaving 8 bases between them. CDR1 SGHVS and CDR2 FQNEAQ come from the germline V gene. This CDR3 has 14 amino acids. Here the CDR3 reads CASSETVSNQPQHF. As DNA, the CDR3 is TGTGCCAGCAGCGAAACGGTTAGCAATCAGCCCCAGCATTTT.